This is a list of T cell receptor beta chains from one sample in a study of blood T cell repertoires in COVID-19. Measured with immunoSEQ multiplex PCR; TCRdb has only the in-frame clones, and not every one. This table has about 32,000 clones, around 91% appearing once. Sequencing was done on a sample of peripheral blood. Every receptor here comes from a man between 65 and 85 years old with active or convalescent COVID-19. The CDR3 runs from the conserved cysteine through the conserved F or W. The order of the fields is J gene, V gene, D gene, clone size, CDR3 protein, CDR3 DNA. A D gene is named only where the DNA matches it firmly. Where a row states a size, it is once, few, many or the class of an expanded clone; other rows omit it.

TRBJ1-5 TRBV2 - - CASSGQSNQPQHF TGTGCCAGCAGTGGTCAGAGCAATCAGCCCCAGCATTTT
TRBJ2-5 TRBV5-1 TRBD2 - CASSEQLAGGQETQYF TGCGCCAGCAGCGAACAACTAGCGGGGGGGCAAGAGACCCAGTACTTC
TRBJ2-7 TRBV5-1 - - CASSPSGFSFGQYF TGCGCCAGCAGCCCCTCAGGGTTCTCCTTCGGGCAGTACTTC
TRBJ1-2 TRBV6-5 - - CASSPQGGYGYTF TGTGCCAGCAGCCCACAGGGTGGCTATGGCTACACCTTC
TRBJ1-2 TRBV9 - - CASSVSQGLGGYTF TGTGCCAGCAGCGTATCACAGGGTCTAGGCGGCTACACCTTC
TRBJ1-1 TRBV6-4 TRBD1 medium-sized CASRGQGWDTEAFF TGTGCCAGCAGAGGACAGGGATGGGACACTGAAGCTTTCTTT
TRBJ1-1 TRBV7-9 TRBD1 once CASSFAQGQGNTEAFF TGTGCCAGCAGCTTCGCACAGGGGCAGGGGAACACTGAAGCTTTCTTT
TRBJ1-3 TRBV5-1 - - CASSLVGLGRQPDHSGNTIYF TGCGCCAGCAGCTTGGTGGGGCTGGGCCGACAGCCAGACCACTCTGGAAACACCATATATTTT
TRBJ2-7 TRBV19 - - CASSNLRRMNEQYF TGTGCCAGTAGTAATCTCCGGCGGATGAACGAGCAGTACTTC
TRBJ1-6 TRBV11-2 - few CASSLGGSPSSYNSPLHF TGTGCCAGCAGCTTAGGAGGCAGCCCTAGCTCCTATAATTCACCCCTCCACTTT
TRBJ1-2 TRBV7-8 - - CASSPDRSTTSSF TGTGCCAGCAGCCCTGACAGGTCCACCACCTCCTCGTTC
TRBJ1-2 TRBV4-1 - - CASSQDPDSPNGYTF TGCGCCAGCAGCCAAGATCCGGACAGCCCCAATGGCTACACCTTC
TRBJ1-3 TRBV6-5 TRBD1 - CASRDRRSGNTIYF TGTGCCAGCAGGGACAGGCGCTCTGGAAACACCATATATTTT
TRBJ1-2 TRBV19 TRBD1 - CASSIQGTGVYGYTF TGTGCCAGTAGTATACAAGGGACAGGGGTGTATGGCTACACCTTC
TRBJ2-7 TRBV7-9 TRBD2 - CASSLAGGFHEQYF TGTGCCAGCAGCTTAGCGGGGGGGTTCCACGAGCAGTACTTC
TRBJ1-2 TRBV2 TRBD1 - CASRPGQGDGYTF TGTGCCAGCAGGCCGGGACAGGGAGATGGCTACACCTTC
TRBJ2-1 TRBV10-3 TRBD1 - CAIRGTGDDEQFF TGTGCCATCAGGGGGACAGGGGACGATGAGCAGTTCTTC
TRBJ1-1 TRBV2 - - CASRQGGNTEAFF TGTGCCAGCAGACAGGGCGGGAACACTGAAGCTTTCTTT
TRBJ1-2 TRBV30 - once CAWSPGTLDGYTF TGTGCCTGGAGTCCCGGGACTCTAGATGGCTACACCTTC
TRBJ1-5 TRBV28 - - CASSLWGPGQPQHF TGTGCCAGCAGTTTATGGGGGCCGGGCCAGCCCCAGCATTTT
TRBJ2-6 TRBV7-9 - - CASTYQFSGANVLTF TGTGCCAGCACTTATCAGTTCTCTGGGGCCAACGTCCTGACTTTC
TRBJ1-6 TRBV7-2 - - CASSLRIPLSRGNSPLHF TGTGCCAGCAGCTTACGCATACCCTTAAGTCGAGGGAATTCACCCCTCCACTTT
TRBJ1-2 TRBV2 - - CASRRQLNYGYTF TGTGCCAGCAGAAGACAGCTTAACTATGGCTACACCTTC
TRBJ1-5 TRBV18 - once CASSPLAAGVGQPQHF TGTGCCAGCTCACCTCTTGCCGCGGGGGTCGGCCAGCCCCAGCATTTT
TRBJ1-1 TRBV11-2 - - CASSSDSTFEAFF TGTGCCAGCAGCTCGGACAGTACTTTTGAAGCTTTCTTT
TRBJ1-1 TRBV18 - - CASSPPTGRGTEAFF TGTGCCAGCTCACCCCCTACAGGGAGGGGCACTGAAGCTTTCTTT
TRBJ2-1 TRBV19 TRBD2 - CASSIDGPSGISYNEQFF TGTGCCAGTAGTATAGATGGTCCTAGCGGGATTTCCTACAATGAGCAGTTCTTC
TRBJ1-2 TRBV6-2/TRBV6-3 - - CASSYDRPPNYGYTF TGTGCCAGCAGTTACGACAGACCGCCCAACTATGGCTACACCTTC
TRBJ1-1 TRBV7-3 - - CASSLDGGSTEAFF TGTGCCAGCAGCTTAGACGGGGGATCCACTGAAGCTTTCTTT
TRBJ1-4 TRBV7-2 - - CASSRRDIGEKLFF TGTGCCAGCAGCCGCCGGGATATCGGTGAAAAACTGTTTTTT
TRBJ1-2 TRBV5-1 - - CASSLADSNYGYTF TGCGCCAGCAGCTTGGCCGACAGTAACTATGGCTACACCTTC
TRBJ1-6 TRBV5-1 - once CASSPGTPNSPLHF TGCGCCAGCAGCCCCGGGACACCGAATTCACCCCTCCACTTT
TRBJ1-1 TRBV28 TRBD1 - CASSLGRGIFEAFF TGTGCCAGCAGTTTGGGCAGGGGGATCTTTGAAGCTTTCTTT
TRBJ2-7 TRBV10-1 - - CASSGRGGGSSYEQYF TGCGCCAGCAGTGGAAGGGGAGGAGGGAGCTCCTACGAGCAGTACTTC
TRBJ2-7 TRBV15 - few CATSESYLYEQYF TGTGCCACCAGCGAATCCTACCTCTACGAGCAGTACTTC